This T cell receptor (beta chain) originates from a study of shared clonotypes between healthy human individuals (dated by TCRdb to about 2020). Study-level background: A couple of women and three men aged 18 to 49 years were included in the cohort. Libraries were prepared and TCR repertoires were sequenced by different laboratories using diverse techniques, in order to increase sequencing depth and limit assay-specific biases. To estimate repertoire size and how much clonotypes are shared between individuals, the study performed deep sequencing of blood TCR repertoires from about five healthy adults. Per donor, leukapheresis produced somewhere between about 0.94 and 9 billion PBMCs. For each donor, CD4 naive and CD4 memory were each run on three plates, CD8 naive on two plates, and CD8 memory on one plate. General conclusions and limits of the study: Estimated clonotype richness was generally larger for naive than for memory subsets. Sampling was limited to blood, and TCR repertoires in tissue likely differ from TCR repertoires in blood. Around 5.4% of naive CD4, 3.5% of naive CD8, about 2.1% of memory CD4, and roughly 0.4% of memory CD8 clonotypes were shared across a few donors. Pairwise subsampling led to the expectation that sequencing depth would affect the degree of clonotype sharing among donors. Because the study included only a small number of donors, the genetic and exposure-history diversity represented was limited. Compared with non-shared clonotypes, clonotypes shared by all four sorted-subset donors had higher generation probabilities. Even with the large sequencing depth, rarefaction of the sorted-subset datasets indicated that sequencing was incomplete.

TCR CDR3 regions were amplified from genomic DNA by multiplex PCR using the deep immunoSEQ assay. Extracted genomic DNA from each cell subset was distributed evenly across all wells of several immunoSEQ 96-well plates, and each plate was treated as a replicate. For sorted subsets, around 0.2 ug genomic DNA, equal to 25,000 to 35,000 T cell genomes, was loaded into each replicate PCR. Purified libraries were measured with a Qubit 3.0 fluorometer, size-checked on a Bioanalyzer 2100, and measured again with the KAPA Library Quantification kit. Every immunoSEQ 96-well plate was sequenced on a separate single-read 150-cycle Illumina NextSeq 550 flow cell. The source study handled its data this way. The immunoSEQ output contained only junctional sequences without quality scores, so filtering could not match that applied to full-length reads. Sequences were annotated with PyIR, a Python wrapper for IgBLAST v1.9, using IMGT germline references to assign V/J genes and CDR3. Reads were removed for weak V/J assignments (E-value above 1e-6), missing CDR3, stop codons, out-of-frame junctions, or ambiguous translated residues. A V3J clonotype was defined by an identical inferred V gene, J gene, and CDR3 amino acid sequence. Percentage overlap between repertoires was computed as shared unique clonotypes divided by the size of the smaller repertoire. RTK rarefaction, the Chao1 estimator, and Recon v2.1 estimates of unobserved clonotypes were used to assess repertoire richness. For all TCRbeta clonotypes obtained by the gDNA method from a few donors, generation probabilities were computed with OLGA. Drawn from immuneACCESS, this table holds only the in-frame rearrangements with V and J called that TCRdb kept. Clones are partly lost; checked studies trace under half to an unresolved V gene and leave the rest unexplained. The V and J calls and the clone size are those of that table, but D and trimming were determined from the DNA. This sample gives about 820,000 clones in total; about 91% of them show up just once. The top ten hold around 24% of the sample.

CD8 naive samples were CD45RO-negative cells positively selected for CCR7, giving a CD45RA+CCR7+ population that excluded TemRA cells. The donors were healthy, HIV-negative adults with no recently reported acute infections or vaccinations. Only Caucasian adults living in Nashville, Tennessee, USA were represented among the donors. Blood was obtained by leukapheresis, after which PBMCs were separated by Ficoll-Histopaque density gradient centrifugation and cryopreserved in liquid nitrogen vapor phase. Analytical flow cytometry was used to check the purity and quantity of every magnetically sorted T cell population. Genomic DNA was isolated from every sorted fraction and measured by UV absorbance on a Nanodrop 2000c. Of note for this clone: Its specific antigen is unknown. Base-call qualities are not available, and no considerably larger clone is one nucleotide away.

The junction shows trimming of 9 bases on V and 0 bases on J, plus 9 bases between the germline ends. The CDR3 runs 12 residues from the cysteine to the phenylalanine. Here the CDR3 DNA is all that survives: 36 bases in frame from base 1. CDR1 and CDR2, per the germline V gene, are SGDLS and YYNGEE. The receptor chain draws on TRBV9 and TRBJ1-1; TRBD1 is possibly the D segment (5 matching bases). Material for sequencing was naive CD8+ T cells sorted from blood. In light of the paper, this sample's cell subset or site label describes: CD45RA+CCR7+. The TCR originated in a man aged 30 to 39 in good health. The DNA sequence follows: TGTGCCACCAGGGCCATGAACACTGAAGCTTTCTTT. It codes for CATRAMNTEAFF. This CDR3, with the reference TRBV9 and TRBJ1-1 proteins standing in past its ends, gives the full variable domain DSGVTQTPKHLITATGQRVTLRCSPRSGDLSVYWYQQSLDQGLQFLIQYYNGEERAKGNILERFSAQQFPDLHSELNLSSLELGDSALYFCATRAMNTEAFFGQGTRLTVV.